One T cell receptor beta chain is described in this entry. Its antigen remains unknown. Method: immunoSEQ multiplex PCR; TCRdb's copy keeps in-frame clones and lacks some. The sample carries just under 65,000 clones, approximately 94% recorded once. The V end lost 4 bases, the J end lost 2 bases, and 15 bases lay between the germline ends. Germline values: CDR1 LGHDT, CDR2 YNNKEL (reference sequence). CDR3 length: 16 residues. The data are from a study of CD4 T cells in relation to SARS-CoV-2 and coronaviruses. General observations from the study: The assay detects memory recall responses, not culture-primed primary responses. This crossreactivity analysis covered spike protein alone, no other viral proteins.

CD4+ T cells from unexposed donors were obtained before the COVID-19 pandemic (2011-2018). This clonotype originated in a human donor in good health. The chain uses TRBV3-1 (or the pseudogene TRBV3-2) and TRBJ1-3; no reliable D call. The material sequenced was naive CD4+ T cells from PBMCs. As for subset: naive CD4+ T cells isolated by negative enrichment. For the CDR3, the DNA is TGTGCCAGCAGCCTCCCCACGCATTCCCCTGGAAACACCATATATTTT. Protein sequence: CASSLPTHSPGNTIYF.